These T cell receptor beta chains were read from a single sample in a study of T cells in Graves' hyperthyroidism and ophthalmopathy. TCRdb called the multiplex PCR reads again in MiXCR, with one record for every CDR3 protein. The table has roughly 500,000 distinct CDR3 sequences, approximately 49% seen once; the top ten hold around 44%. The sequenced sample was peripheral blood or thyroid tissue (not recorded which). The receptors derive from an adult woman with Graves' disease, either hyperthyroidism or ophthalmopathy (not recorded which). CDR3s include the opening cysteine and the closing phenylalanine or tryptophan. The D gene is left open where the match is weak. Size tells how often a clone was seen (once, few, many) or the class of an expanded clone, and some rows leave it out.

NA,TRBJ2-7,16,TRBV7-2,NA,TGTGCCAGCAGCACGCGTACCCCGGAACAGCACTACGAGCAGTACTTC,CASSTRTPEQHYEQYF
NA,TRBJ1-5,17,TRBV2,TRBD1,TGTGCCAGCACCCTCGGGACAGGCTTTTATAGCAATCAGCCCCAGCATTTT,CASTLGTGFYSNQPQHF
many,TRBJ2-6,21,TRBV7-3,TRBD2,TGTGCCAGCAGCTTGACCCGGGACACATTAGCGGGAGGAGATGGGGCCAACGTCCTGACTTTC,CASSLTRDTLAGGDGANVLTF
many,TRBJ2-5,15,TRBV20-1,TRBD2,TGCAGTGCTAGAGTTGGAGCGGGAGAACCGAAGACCCAGTACTTC,CSARVGAGEPKTQYF
NA,TRBJ2-6,14,TRBV19,NA,TGTGCCAGCCGGGGGTACTCTGGGGCCAACGTCCTGACTTTC,CASRGYSGANVLTF
NA,TRBJ2-2,14,TRBV24-1,NA,TGTGCCACCAGTGTCCAAGGGCGAACCGGGGAGCTGTTTTTT,CATSVQGRTGELFF
many,TRBJ2-5,14,TRBV20-1,NA,TGCAGTGCTAGAGATAGTAAGGGTGTAGAGACCCAGTACTTC,CSARDSKGVETQYF
NA,TRBJ2-7,15,TRBV7-3,NA,TGTGCCTGGAGTGTAGGGAGCGCGACCACCTACGAGCAGTACTTC,CAWSVGSATTYEQYF
NA,TRBJ1-3,15,TRBV11-2,NA,TGTGCCAGCAGCTTAGGAGGTAACTCTGGAAACACCATATATTTT,CASSLGGNSGNTIYF
NA,TRBJ2-5,15,TRBV5-4,TRBD2,TGTGCCAGCAGCTTGGTACTAGCGGGCCTGGAGACCCAGTACTTC,CASSLVLAGLETQYF
once,TRBJ2-5,15,TRBV10-3,NA,TGTGCCATCAGTGAGTCGGGCAGGGTAGGAGAGACCCAGTACTTC,CAISESGRVGETQYF
many,TRBJ1-5,16,TRBV12-3/TRBV12-4,TRBD1,TGTGCCAGCAGATTTCAGGGGGCGCAGGGCAATCAGCCCCAGCATTTT,CASRFQGAQGNQPQHF
few,TRBJ1-4,19,TRBV6-6,TRBD1,TGTGCCAGCAGCACCGGGACAGGGGTCGGAACTGCAACTAATGAAAAACTGTTTTTT,CASSTGTGVGTATNEKLFF
NA,TRBJ1-3,11,TRBV29-1,NA,TGCAGCGGCGGACACGAAAACACCATATATTTT,CSGGHENTIYF
NA,TRBJ1-2,14,TRBV7-2,NA,TGTGCCAGCAGCTTAGTTCAGGGGTCGGATGGCTACACCTTC,CASSLVQGSDGYTF
NA,TRBJ2-7,15,TRBV12-3/TRBV12-4,NA,TGTGCCAGCAGTTTAGGGTTGTACCCCTCCTACGAGCAGTACTTC,CASSLGLYPSYEQYF
NA,TRBJ2-7,12,TRBV11-2,NA,TGTGCCAGCAGCGACCACTCCTACGAGCAGTACTTC,CASSDHSYEQYF
NA,TRBJ2-7,12,TRBV20-1,NA,TGCAGTGCTGATGAGGTCGGCTACGAGCAGTACTTC,CSADEVGYEQYF
NA,TRBJ2-2,14,TRBV15,NA,TGTGCCACCAGCAGAAGCCTAGCGCGCGGGGAGCTGTTTTTT,CATSRSLARGELFF
many,TRBJ2-5,15,TRBV4-1,NA,TGCGCCAGCAGCCAAGATTGGTATAGCCGAGAGACCCAGTACTTC,CASSQDWYSRETQYF
NA,TRBJ2-7,16,TRBV12-3/TRBV12-4,TRBD1,TGTGCCAGCAGTTTAGCGCTAGGGACAGCACGCTACGAGCAGTACTTC,CASSLALGTARYEQYF
NA,TRBJ1-5,12,TRBV25-1,NA,TGTGCCAGCAGTCTTCTCGACCTCGCCCAGCATTTT,CASSLLDLAQHF
NA,TRBJ2-6,14,TRBV2,NA,TGTGCCAGCAGTGAGGAAGGACCAACGTACACTGAAGCTTTC,CASSEEGPTYTEAF
few,TRBJ2-7,12,TRBV6-2/TRBV6-3,NA,TGTGCCAGCAGCAACCAGCGTCTCACCCCACACTTC,CASSNQRLTPHF
many,TRBJ1-1,14,TRBV2,TRBD1,TGTGCCAGGGGACAGCGAAACATGAACACTGAAGCTTTCTTT,CARGQRNMNTEAFF
NA,TRBJ1-2,11,TRBV11-1,NA,TGTGCCAGCTTAGGCAGGGAACGCTACACCTTC,CASLGRERYTF
NA,TRBJ1-5,15,TRBV3-1,NA,TGTGCCAGCAGCCAAGATATACAGGGAAATCAGCCCCAGCATTTT,CASSQDIQGNQPQHF
NA,TRBJ1-2,15,TRBV10-3,TRBD1,TGTGCCATCAGTGATGTCTTGACAGGGGGCAGCGGCTACACCTTC,CAISDVLTGGSGYTF
NA,TRBJ2-1,12,TRBV7-8,NA,TGTGCCAGCAGCGGGTCTTCCTACGAGCAGTTCTTC,CASSGSSYEQFF
NA,TRBJ2-5,14,TRBV11-2,NA,TGTGCCAGTAGCCGGCCAGGGGGAGGGGGGACCCAGTACTTC,CASSRPGGGGTQYF
NA,TRBJ2-7,15,TRBV29-1,TRBD2,TGCAGCGTTAAGTCCCGGGCTAGCGGGAGTTACGAGCAGTACTTC,CSVKSRASGSYEQYF
NA,TRBJ1-1,15,TRBV19,TRBD1,TGTGCCAGTAGTCGACAGGGAGGTGTGAACACTGAAGCTTTCTTT,CASSRQGGVNTEAFF
NA,TRBJ1-2,15,TRBV11-2,TRBD1,TGTGCCAGCAGCACCCCCCGGACAGGGTCCTATGGCTACACCTTC,CASSTPRTGSYGYTF
NA,TRBJ1-2,14,TRBV11-2,NA,TGTGCCAGCAGCTTCTCCGGCCCTAACTATGGCTACACCTTC,CASSFSGPNYGYTF
NA,TRBJ2-5,11,TRBV27,NA,TGTGCCAGCAGTTTATGGGGGACCCAGTACTTC,CASSLWGTQYF
NA,TRBJ2-2,14,TRBV2,NA,TGTGCCACTGACCTGCAGGGGAACACCGGGGAGCTGTTTTTT,CATDLQGNTGELFF
many,TRBJ2-7,16,TRBV20-1,TRBD2,TGCAGTGCTAGAGACGGGACTAGCGGGAGGGGGTACGAGCAGTACTTC,CSARDGTSGRGYEQYF
NA,TRBJ1-1,14,TRBV29-1,NA,TGCAGCGTTTTGGCTGCCGATAGGAACACTGAAGCTTTCTTT,CSVLAADRNTEAFF
NA,TRBJ1-2,11,TRBV20-1,NA,TGCAGTGCTCCTTTTAACTATGGCTACACCTTC,CSAPFNYGYTF
many,TRBJ1-6,15,TRBV25-1,NA,TGTGCCAGCAGTGAAGGACCGGACGGTAATTCACCCCTCCACTTT,CASSEGPDGNSPLHF
NA,TRBJ2-5,16,TRBV20-1,TRBD2,TGCAGTGCTCGAGGGGATCGGGAGGCTCTAGGTGAGACCCAGTACTTC,CSARGDREALGETQYF
few,TRBJ2-5,14,TRBV12-3/TRBV12-4,NA,TGTGCCAGCAGTTTTGAGGGGCTGTGGGAGACCCAGTACTTC,CASSFEGLWETQYF
NA,TRBJ2-7,18,TRBV7-9,NA,TGTGCCAGCAGCTTAGGTAGCGGTACGTTCTCAAGATCGTACGAGCAGTACTTC,CASSLGSGTFSRSYEQYF
few,TRBJ2-7,15,TRBV10-3,NA,TGTGCCATCAGGGGGGCCGACGGGGGTGCTTACGAGCAGTACTTC,CAIRGADGGAYEQYF
few,TRBJ2-7,13,TRBV10-3,NA,TGTGCCATCGCCCGGGAGTCCTCAAGCGGGCAGTACTTC,CAIARESSSGQYF
many,TRBJ1-1,14,TRBV19,NA,TGTGCCAGTAGTATAATGCCAGGAGACACTGAAGCTTTCTTT,CASSIMPGDTEAFF
many,TRBJ2-7,13,TRBV12-3/TRBV12-4,NA,TGTGCCAGCAGTTCCCCGACAGGCTACGAGCAGTACTTC,CASSSPTGYEQYF
NA,TRBJ2-6,17,TRBV10-3,NA,TGTGCCATAGGACAACTTTTCCCCGCCTCTGGGGCCAACGTCCTGACTTTC,CAIGQLFPASGANVLTF
few,TRBJ1-5,14,TRBV24-1,NA,TGTGCCACCAGTGCCGTGCATAGCAATCAGCCCCAGCATTTT,CATSAVHSNQPQHF
many,TRBJ1-2,18,TRBV5-1,TRBD1,TGCGCCAGCAGCTTGAATAGGGCCGACAGGGCTGCGGACTATGGCTACACCTTC,CASSLNRADRAADYGYTF
many,TRBJ2-7,13,TRBV4-1,NA,TGCGCCAGCAGCCGTACCGTAGGTGGACAAAGATCATTC,CASSRTVGGQRSF
NA,TRBJ2-5,11,TRBV20-1,NA,TGCAGTGCTAGGTCCCATCAGCCCCAGTACTTC,CSARSHQPQYF
many,TRBJ2-2,16,TRBV7-6,TRBD2,TGTGCCAGCAGCCCCCGACTAGCGGAGATCACCGGGGAGCTGTTTTTT,CASSPRLAEITGELFF
few,TRBJ1-4,14,TRBV15,TRBD1,TGTGCCACCAGCAGAGACTGGCCGACAGGGAGACTGTTTTTT,CATSRDWPTGRLFF
NA,TRBJ1-1,14,TRBV3-1,NA,TGTGCCAGCAGCCAATTTACAGGGAGTGCGGGTGCTTTCTTT,CASSQFTGSAGAFF
NA,TRBJ1-1,16,TRBV10-3,TRBD1,TGTGCCATAATACAACAGGGGGCGCGGGTTAACACTGAAGCTTTCTTT,CAIIQQGARVNTEAFF